What follows describes a single T cell receptor (beta chain). Its antigen is still unknown. Germline V gives CDR1 SGDLS, CDR2 YYNGEE. Trimming took 3 bases from V and 6 from J; bases not matched to a gene: 2. The CDR3 has 13 residues. These data are taken from a study of cytomegalovirus exposure and HLA in healthy donors. Study at large: The same platform used for the 650 to 700 first-cohort repertoires was also used for the approximately 120 validation repertoires, as a later analysis reported.

Broader study findings: In a later analysis, first-cohort TCR clusters were found to tend to co-occur in the 90 to 150 validation repertoires. The investigators catalogued 164 TCR beta chains as cytomegalovirus-associated.

Data came from immunoSEQ multiplex PCR; TCRdb stores just in-frame clones and leaves some out. The table has roughly 130,000 clones, almost 90% seen once. Specimen: PBMCs. The chain links TRBV9 to TRBJ2-1; 8 bases line up with TRBD1. This receptor was obtained from a man in his thirties or forties in good health and CMV-seronegative. The CDR3 region is CASSGTGGNEQFF. CDR3 in DNA: TGTGCCAGCAGCGGAACAGGGGGCAATGAGCAGTTCTTC.